The source of this T cell receptor beta chain is a study of blood T cell repertoires in COVID-19. Background on the study: COVID-19 samples, acute and convalescent, were from the United States, Italy and Spain. T cells, B-cell-depleted T cells, or PBMCs supplied cDNA or gDNA.

CDR3 size: 13 residues. The V end lost 7 bases, the J end lost 5 bases, and 17 bases lay between the germline ends. The V gene's germline CDR1 is SQVTM and CDR2 ANQGSEA. Authors' methods: Quantification of nucleated cells was approximated via reference gene primer amplification. Generated by immunoSEQ multiplex PCR, the TCRdb table keeps only in-frame clones and is missing some. V, J and clone size were drawn from that table, and D and trimming were deduced from the DNA. The sample gives about 88,000 clones, about 88% of which show up once; approximately 2.9% is in the top ten. Sequencing was done on a sample of peripheral blood. The clonotype was recovered from a woman of 80 years or more with acute or convalescent COVID-19. The chain links TRBV29-1 to TRBJ1-1; the D gene is possibly TRBD1 (5 bases). Here the CDR3 reads CSALGEGVTEAFF. As DNA, the CDR3 is TGCAGCGCCCTAGGGGAAGGGGTAACTGAAGCTTTCTTT. Full variable domain (remainder filled in from reference TRBV29-1 and TRBJ1-1): SAVISQKPSRDICQRGTSLTIQCQVDSQVTMMFWYRQQPGQSLTLIATANQGSEATYESGFVIDKFPISRPNLTFSTLTVSNMSPEDSSIYLCSALGEGVTEAFFGQGTRLTVV.